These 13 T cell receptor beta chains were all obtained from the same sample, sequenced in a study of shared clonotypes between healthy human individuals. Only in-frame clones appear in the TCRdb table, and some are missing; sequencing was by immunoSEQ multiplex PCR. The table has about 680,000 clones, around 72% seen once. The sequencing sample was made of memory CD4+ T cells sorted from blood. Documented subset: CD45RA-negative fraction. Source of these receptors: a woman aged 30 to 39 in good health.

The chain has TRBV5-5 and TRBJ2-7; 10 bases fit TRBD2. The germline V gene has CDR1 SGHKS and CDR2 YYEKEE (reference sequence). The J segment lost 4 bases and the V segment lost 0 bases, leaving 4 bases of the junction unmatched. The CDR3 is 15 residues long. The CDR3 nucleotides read TGTGCCAGCAGCTTGGTGGGACTAGCGAATTACGAGCAGTACTTC. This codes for CASSLVGLANYEQYF.

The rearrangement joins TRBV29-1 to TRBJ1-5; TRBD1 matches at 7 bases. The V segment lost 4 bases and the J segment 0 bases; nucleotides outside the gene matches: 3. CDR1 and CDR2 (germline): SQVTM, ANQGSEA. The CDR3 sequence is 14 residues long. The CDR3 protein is CSVGDSYSNQPQHF. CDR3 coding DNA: TGCAGCGTTGGGGACAGCTATAGCAATCAGCCCCAGCATTTT.

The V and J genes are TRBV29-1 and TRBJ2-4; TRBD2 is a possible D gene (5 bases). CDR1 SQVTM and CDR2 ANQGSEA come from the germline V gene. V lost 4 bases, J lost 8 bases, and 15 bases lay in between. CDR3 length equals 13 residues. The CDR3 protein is CSVVANGVYIQYF. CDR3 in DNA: TGCAGCGTTGTGGCAAACGGGGTTTACATTCAGTACTTC.

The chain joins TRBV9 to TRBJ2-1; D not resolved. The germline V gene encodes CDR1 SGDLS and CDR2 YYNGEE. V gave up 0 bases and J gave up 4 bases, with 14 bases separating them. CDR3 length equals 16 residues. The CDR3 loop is CASSVASLAEYNEQFF. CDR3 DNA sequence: TGTGCCAGCAGCGTAGCTTCTCTGGCGGAGTACAATGAGCAGTTCTTC. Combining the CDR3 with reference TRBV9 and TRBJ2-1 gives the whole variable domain DSGVTQTPKHLITATGQRVTLRCSPRSGDLSVYWYQQSLDQGLQFLIQYYNGEERAKGNILERFSAQQFPDLHSELNLSSLELGDSALYFCASSVASLAEYNEQFFGPGTRLTVL.

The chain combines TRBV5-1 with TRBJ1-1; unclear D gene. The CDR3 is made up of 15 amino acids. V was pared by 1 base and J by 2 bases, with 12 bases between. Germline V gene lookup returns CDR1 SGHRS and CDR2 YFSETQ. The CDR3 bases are TGCGCCAGCAGCTTGAGGGCCGGCGGAAACACTGAAGCTTTCTTT. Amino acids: CASSLRAGGNTEAFF.

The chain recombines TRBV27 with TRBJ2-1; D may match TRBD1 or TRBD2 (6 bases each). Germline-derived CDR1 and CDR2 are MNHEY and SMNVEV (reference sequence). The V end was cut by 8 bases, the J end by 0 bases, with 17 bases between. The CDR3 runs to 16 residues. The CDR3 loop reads CASGGGGPLSYNEQFF. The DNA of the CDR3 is TGTGCCAGCGGAGGGGGAGGCCCCCTCTCCTACAATGAGCAGTTCTTC.

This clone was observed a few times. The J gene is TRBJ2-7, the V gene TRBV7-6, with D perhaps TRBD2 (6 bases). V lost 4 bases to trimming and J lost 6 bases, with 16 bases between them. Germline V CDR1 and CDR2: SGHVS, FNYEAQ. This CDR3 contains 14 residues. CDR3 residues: CASSSGLPPVEQYF. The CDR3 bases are TGTGCCAGCAGCTCGGGACTCCCACCCGTCGAGCAGTACTTC.

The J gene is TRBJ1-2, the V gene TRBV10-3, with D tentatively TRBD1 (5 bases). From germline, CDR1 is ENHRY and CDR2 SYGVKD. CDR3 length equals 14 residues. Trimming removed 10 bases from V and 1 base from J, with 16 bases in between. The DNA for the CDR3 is TGTGCCACGGCCGTGCGGACAAGTAACTATGGCTACACCTTC. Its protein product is CATAVRTSNYGYTF.

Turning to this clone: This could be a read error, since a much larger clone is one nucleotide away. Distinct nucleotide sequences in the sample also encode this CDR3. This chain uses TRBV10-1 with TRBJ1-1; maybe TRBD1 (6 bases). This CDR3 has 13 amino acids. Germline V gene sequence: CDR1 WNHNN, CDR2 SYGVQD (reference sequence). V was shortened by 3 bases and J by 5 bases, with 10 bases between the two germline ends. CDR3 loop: CASSENRDTEAFF. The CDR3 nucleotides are TGCGCCAGCAGTGAAAACAGGGATACTGAAGCTTTCTTT.

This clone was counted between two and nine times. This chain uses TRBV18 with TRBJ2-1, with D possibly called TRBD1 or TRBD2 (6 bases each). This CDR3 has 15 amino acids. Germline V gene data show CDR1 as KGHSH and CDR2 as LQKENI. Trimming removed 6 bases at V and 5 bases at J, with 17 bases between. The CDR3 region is CASSLRGLNHNEQFF. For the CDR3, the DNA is TGTGCCAGCTCCCTCCGGGGGCTCAATCACAATGAGCAGTTCTTC.

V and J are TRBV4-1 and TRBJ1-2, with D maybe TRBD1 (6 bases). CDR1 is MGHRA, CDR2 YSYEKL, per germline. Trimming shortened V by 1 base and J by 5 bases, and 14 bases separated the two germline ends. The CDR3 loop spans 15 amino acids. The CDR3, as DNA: TGCGCCAGCAGCCAAGCCGGGGGGCTGGAATATGGCTACACCTTC. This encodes CASSQAGGLEYGYTF.

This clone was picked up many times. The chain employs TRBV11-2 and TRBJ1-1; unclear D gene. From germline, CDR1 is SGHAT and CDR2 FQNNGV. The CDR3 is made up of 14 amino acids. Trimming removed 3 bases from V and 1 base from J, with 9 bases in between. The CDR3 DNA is TGTGCCAGCAGCTTTTCATCATCGAACACTGAAGCTTTCTTT. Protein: CASSFSSSNTEAFF.

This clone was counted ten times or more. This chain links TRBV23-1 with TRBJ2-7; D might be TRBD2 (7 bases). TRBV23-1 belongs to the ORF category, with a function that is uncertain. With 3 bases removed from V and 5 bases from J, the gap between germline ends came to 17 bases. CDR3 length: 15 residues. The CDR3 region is CASSQPRGGSDEQYF. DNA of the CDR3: TGCGCCAGCAGTCAGCCTAGGGGGGGATCTGACGAGCAGTACTTC.